The entry below gives a single T cell receptor (beta chain) sequence along with its context. Its cognate antigen is unknown. The entry originates in a study of CD8 T cells in ankylosing spondylitis. Overall study results and limits: Blood of patients with ankylosing spondylitis appeared to be characterized by a TCR beta motif of eight highly homologous variants.

The CDR3 contains 13 residues. Germline CDR1 reads SGHAT; CDR2 reads FQNNGV. Trimming cost V 8 bases and J 4 bases; bases outside gene matches: 7. In TCRdb, the 5' RACE reads were re-called with MiXCR into one record per CDR3 protein. The sample lists just under 550,000 distinct CDR3 sequences, approximately 11% occurring once. The sequence was obtained from a male donor with ankylosing spondylitis. The rearrangement links TRBV11-2 to TRBJ1-1, with 7 bases matching TRBD1. The sequenced sample consisted of blood, either unsorted or a sorted T cell fraction (not recorded which). CDR3 sequence reads: CASCRQGGTEAFF. The CDR3 nucleotides read TGTGCCAGCTGCAGACAGGGAGGCACTGAAGCTTTCTTT.